The T cell receptor beta chain described here comes from a study of cytomegalovirus exposure and HLA in healthy donors. PCR involved 60 Vbeta and 13 Jbeta primers. Sequencing used immunoSEQ multiplex PCR; TCRdb keeps in-frame clones, though not all of them. The data contain fewer than 150,000 clones, roughly 76% of them seen just once; the ten biggest clones take up roughly an eighth. On this clone itself: What it binds is unknown.

Though probably carrying unrecorded immune exposures, donors were nominally healthy at sampling. Findings of the study overall: HLA alleles showed associations with some 15,000 TCR beta sequences in a later analysis, at a 0.05 false discovery rate.

This CDR3 is built from 15 residues. The germline CDR1 and CDR2 sequences are SGHTA and FQGNSA. The V and J ends lost 2 bases and 3 bases respectively, with 11 bases between them. The clonotype was recovered from a human donor in good health. The sample consisted of PBMCs. The chain combines TRBV7-2 with TRBJ2-1; weak D call: TRBD1 (6 bases). The CDR3: CASSLNAGDYNEQFF. DNA for the CDR3: TGTGCCAGCAGCTTAAACGCAGGGGACTACAATGAGCAGTTCTTC.